Listed below are T cell receptor beta chains from one sample, sequenced in a study of beta chain features in type 1 diabetes. Measured with immunoSEQ multiplex PCR; TCRdb has only the in-frame clones, and not every one. Among hundreds of thousands of clones listed, around 68% were seen once. Material for sequencing was naive CD4+ T cells from blood. The receptors originated from a man aged 30-40 years in good health. CDR3s leave out the opening cysteine and the closing phenylalanine or tryptophan.

v_gene: TRBV5-1; j_gene: TRBJ2-5; CDR3aa: ASSSWGWGETQY
v_gene: TRBV29-1; j_gene: TRBJ2-3; CDR3aa: SVRGQTLSGDTQY
v_gene: TRBV14; j_gene: TRBJ2-3; CDR3aa: ASSQEQTRALGTDTQY
v_gene: TRBV2; j_gene: TRBJ2-4; CDR3aa: ASTGENIQY
v_gene: TRBV29-1; j_gene: TRBJ2-5; CDR3aa: SATERQETQY
v_gene: TRBV7-9; j_gene: TRBJ2-7; CDR3aa: ASSLHSYEQY
v_gene: TRBV30; j_gene: TRBJ2-1; CDR3aa: AWNLDRYNEQF
v_gene: TRBV5-1; j_gene: TRBJ2-5; CDR3aa: ASSFTGGGGETQY
v_gene: TRBV5-6; j_gene: TRBJ2-7; CDR3aa: ASSFRTYEQY
v_gene: TRBV4-3; j_gene: TRBJ2-7; CDR3aa: ASSPRTSGSYYEQY
v_gene: TRBV2; j_gene: TRBJ2-1; CDR3aa: ASSVTAWGNEQF
v_gene: TRBV10-3; j_gene: TRBJ1-5; CDR3aa: AIGTDSNQPQH
v_gene: TRBV2; j_gene: TRBJ2-3; CDR3aa: ASRQTGGPTDTQY
v_gene: TRBV30; j_gene: TRBJ1-1; CDR3aa: AWMGGTRAEAF
v_gene: TRBV4-1; j_gene: TRBJ2-5; CDR3aa: ASSQDAGFQETQY
v_gene: TRBV29-1; j_gene: TRBJ2-2; CDR3aa: SVAPGLAGGELF
v_gene: TRBV4-3; j_gene: TRBJ2-5; CDR3aa: ASSQGLAGGETQY
v_gene: TRBV29-1; j_gene: TRBJ2-5; CDR3aa: SVHMGLAGGRGETQY
v_gene: TRBV30; j_gene: TRBJ2-7; CDR3aa: AWSVSGGPGREQY
v_gene: TRBV5-6; j_gene: TRBJ2-7; CDR3aa: ASSFKTLRYEQY
v_gene: TRBV27; j_gene: TRBJ2-3; CDR3aa: ASSSRLSPGQY
v_gene: TRBV20-1; j_gene: TRBJ2-7; CDR3aa: SASSAEQY
v_gene: TRBV18; j_gene: TRBJ2-7; CDR3aa: ASSPLAGASYEQY
v_gene: TRBV30; j_gene: TRBJ2-7; CDR3aa: AWSRKDLPSYEQY
v_gene: TRBV29-1; j_gene: TRBJ2-5; CDR3aa: SVEDGSLVRETQY